The 29 T cell receptor beta chains reported below all come from one sample, sequenced in a study of PD-L1 blockade in urothelial cancer. Sequencing used immunoSEQ multiplex PCR; TCRdb keeps in-frame clones, though not all of them. The data show 75,000 to 100,000 clones, less than 85% seen once. Time point: peripheral blood 6 weeks after treatment start. The input for sequencing was PBMCs, taken around atezolizumab (anti-PD-L1) treatment. The receptor set was obtained from a man aged 65-85 years with urothelial cancer.

The CDR3: CASSEDPGVFF. The CDR3 bases are TGTGCCAGCAGTGAGGACCCAGGGGTTTTCTTT. The chain joins TRBV6-1 to TRBJ1-1, with D possibly TRBD1 on 6 matching bases. The V and J ends lost 3 bases and 13 bases respectively, with 12 bases between them. Germline V CDR1 and CDR2: MNHNS, SASEGT. The CDR3 is 11 amino acids.

The V call is TRBV7-9, the J call TRBJ1-5; D gene uncertain. V lost 3 bases, J lost 5 bases, and 5 bases lay in between. CDR1 is SEHNR, CDR2 FQNEAQ, per germline (reference sequence). CDR3 length: 12 residues. The CDR3 is CASSFIYQPQHF. The CDR3 coding sequence is TGTGCCAGCAGCTTTATCTATCAGCCCCAGCATTTT.

This clone was seen a few times. The chain employs TRBV7-3 and TRBJ1-5; 7 bases fit TRBD1. Germline CDR1 SGHTA, CDR2 FQGTGA. J gave up 6 bases and V 5 bases, and 10 bases lay outside the gene matches. This CDR3 comprises 15 residues. The CDR3 reads CASSLRQGGGQPQHF. The CDR3 bases are TGTGCCAGCAGCCTTAGGCAAGGGGGCGGTCAGCCCCAGCATTTT.

The chain combines TRBV11-3 with TRBJ2-2; TRBD2 agrees at 7 bases. Germline V gives CDR1 SGHNT, CDR2 YENEEA. This CDR3 contains 14 residues. V gave up 5 bases and J gave up 6 bases; unmatched junction bases: 6. The CDR3 DNA reads as TGTGCCAGCAGCACGGGACTACTTTCCGGGGAGCTGTTTTTT. As protein: CASSTGLLSGELFF.

The rearrangement uses TRBV7-8 and TRBJ1-4, with unresolved D. The germline CDR1 and CDR2 sequences are SGHVS and FQNEAQ. The CDR3 loop spans 14 amino acids. Trimming removed 3 bases from V and 4 bases from J, with 9 bases in between. The CDR3 reads CASSFRGGNEKLFF. The CDR3 DNA reads as TGTGCCAGCAGCTTTAGAGGTGGTAATGAAAAACTGTTTTTT.

This chain uses TRBV11-3 with TRBJ2-7, with 9 bases fitting TRBD1. The CDR3 consists of 15 residues. From germline, CDR1 is SGHNT and CDR2 YENEEA. V lost 5 bases, J lost 2 bases, and 7 bases stayed unmatched. The chain's CDR3 is CASSLPDRGPYEQYF. The DNA of the CDR3 is TGTGCCAGCAGCCTCCCGGACAGGGGACCCTACGAGCAGTACTTC.

The chain carries TRBV7-2 and TRBJ2-3, with TRBD2 matching 9 bases. Trimming at V came to 8 bases and at J to 5 bases, leaving 11 bases not matched to a gene. The germline V gene has CDR1 SGHTA and CDR2 FQGNSA. The CDR3 runs to 15 residues. As DNA, the CDR3 is TGTGCCAGCTCACCGACGGGCGGGAGGGTAGATACGCAGTATTTT. This translates into CASSPTGGRVDTQYF.

The chain is built from TRBV19 and TRBJ1-3, with D tentatively TRBD1 (6 bases). Germline-derived CDR1 and CDR2 are LNHDA and SQIVND (reference sequence). The CDR3 extends over 16 amino acids. The V gene lost 4 bases and the J gene lost 4 bases, with 17 bases spanning the gap. Here the CDR3 DNA reads TGTGCCAGTAGTACTCCCCCAGACAGGATCGGAAACACCATATATTTT. This sequence encodes CASSTPPDRIGNTIYF.

This chain connects TRBV5-5 to TRBJ2-3; D is ambiguous. Germline CDR1 SGHKS, CDR2 YYEKEE (reference sequence). The CDR3 has 15 residues. Trimming took 4 bases from V and 2 from J, leaving 14 bases between them. The CDR3 DNA follows: TGTGCCAGCAGCCCTTCCGACTGGATCACAGATACGCAGTATTTT. Its translation: CASSPSDWITDTQYF.

The chain is built from TRBV2 and TRBJ2-4, with D unclear. Germline V CDR1 and CDR2: SNHLY, FYNNEI. The CDR3 runs to 15 residues. The germline V and J ends were trimmed by 1 base and 0 bases, with 7 bases remaining between them. The CDR3 sequence is CASSEGRLAKNIQYF. The CDR3 bases are TGTGCCAGCAGTGAAGGGAGACTAGCCAAAAACATTCAGTACTTC.

The V gene is TRBV7-2, the J gene TRBJ2-7; D remains ambiguous. This CDR3 has 13 residues. V was pared by 6 bases and J by 2 bases, with 11 bases between. Per the germline V gene, CDR1 is SGHTA and CDR2 is FQGNSA. CDR3 DNA sequence: TGTGCCAGCAGGCGGCCAGATACCTACGAGCAGTACTTC. This gives the protein CASRRPDTYEQYF.

The chain recombines TRBV15 with TRBJ2-3; the D gene is possibly TRBD2 (6 bases). Trimming removed 0 bases at V and 4 bases at J, with 11 bases between. CDR1 is LNHNV, CDR2 YYDKDF, per germline (reference sequence). The CDR3 covers 15 residues. CDR3 residues: CATSREAGEADTQYF. The CDR3 DNA follows: TGTGCCACCAGCAGAGAGGCCGGGGAGGCAGATACGCAGTATTTT.

This clone was seen a single time. This chain uses TRBV11-3 with TRBJ2-7; 7 bases are a match to TRBD2. CDR1 and CDR2 (germline): SGHNT, YENEEA. There are 14 residues in the CDR3. After removal of 4 bases from V and 2 bases from J, the junction contained 5 bases not matched to a gene. CDR3 region: CASSSSSGTYEQYF. CDR3 DNA sequence: TGTGCCAGCAGCTCATCTAGCGGCACCTACGAGCAGTACTTC. Drawing the rest from reference TRBV11-3 and TRBJ2-7, the complete variable domain is EAGVVQSPRYKIIEKKQPVAFWCNPISGHNTLYWYLQNLGQGPELLIRYENEEAVDDSQLPKDRFSAERLKGVDSTLKIQPAELGDSAVYLCASSSSSGTYEQYFGPGTRLTVT.

V and J are TRBV27 and TRBJ1-2, with 8 bases lining up with TRBD1. This CDR3 has 14 amino acids. V shed 5 bases and J 4 bases; nucleotides not matched to a gene: 6. Germline V lookup: CDR1 MNHEY, CDR2 SMNVEV (reference sequence). The CDR3 sequence: CASSIRQGFYGYTF. CDR3 DNA sequence: TGTGCCAGCAGTATCCGACAGGGGTTCTATGGCTACACCTTC.

The chain has TRBV9 and TRBJ1-5; 8 nucleotides align to TRBD1. Trimming cost V 4 bases and J 0 bases; bases outside gene matches: 6. The V gene's germline CDR1 is SGDLS and CDR2 YYNGEE. The CDR3 is made up of 16 amino acids. The CDR3 reads CASSRGTGLSNQPQHF. In nucleotides, the CDR3 is TGTGCCAGCAGCCGAGGGACAGGACTTAGCAATCAGCCCCAGCATTTT.

The V call is TRBV6-1, the J call TRBJ2-7; 7 bases fit TRBD1. Germline V CDR1 and CDR2: MNHNS, SASEGT. Trimming cost V 4 bases and J 6 bases; bases outside gene matches: 6. The CDR3 has 13 residues. The CDR3 region has the DNA TGTGCCAGCAGTGTTACAGGGGTCATCGAGCAGTACTTC. Protein product: CASSVTGVIEQYF.

V is TRBV6-5 and J is TRBJ2-7, with D maybe TRBD2 (7 bases). This CDR3 has 14 residues. In germline, CDR1 is MNHEY, CDR2 SVGAGI. V was clipped by 4 bases and J by 2 bases, with 12 bases between them. The CDR3 DNA sequence: TGTGCCAGCAGTTTGTCGGGGGGCCCCTACGAGCAGTACTTC. Translation: CASSLSGGPYEQYF.

This clone was seen only a few times. V is TRBV14 and J is TRBJ1-2, with TRBD1 matching over 11 bases. The CDR3 loop spans 15 amino acids. Trimming at V came to 5 bases and at J to 5 bases, leaving 7 bases not matched to a gene. Germline CDR1 SGHDN, CDR2 FVKESK. In nucleotides, the CDR3 is TGTGCCAGCAGCTACGGACAGGGGGCATGGTATGGCTACACCTTC. Its protein is CASSYGQGAWYGYTF.

The chain carries TRBV19 and TRBJ2-7, with D maybe TRBD2 (6 bases). Per germline, CDR1 LNHDA and CDR2 SQIVND (reference sequence). The germline V and J ends were trimmed by 3 bases and 3 bases, with 12 bases remaining between them. The CDR3 loop spans 14 amino acids. CDR3: CASSMSGSVYEQYF. The CDR3 DNA reads as TGTGCCAGTAGTATGTCCGGGAGTGTCTACGAGCAGTACTTC.

V gene TRBV7-8 combines with J gene TRBJ2-5; D gene ambiguous. Germline CDR1 reads SGHVS; CDR2 reads FQNEAQ. V was cut by 5 bases and J by 2 bases, with 9 bases left in between. The CDR3 contains 13 residues. CDR3 loop: CASSLTVQETQYF. The CDR3 bases are TGTGCCAGCAGCCTAACAGTACAAGAGACCCAGTACTTC.

The chain joins TRBV6-5 to TRBJ2-5; D call uncertain. The germline V gene encodes CDR1 MNHEY and CDR2 SVGAGI. CDR3 length equals 15 residues. Trimming removed 5 bases at V and 0 bases at J, with 13 bases between. As DNA, the CDR3 is TGTGCCAGCAGTCCTCAGACACCGTACCAAGAGACCCAGTACTTC. Its protein product is CASSPQTPYQETQYF.

This clone came up once. V is TRBV7-2 and J is TRBJ2-3, with D tentatively TRBD2 (5 bases). The CDR3 covers 15 residues. V was clipped by 2 bases and J by 6 bases, with 15 bases between them. Per germline, CDR1 SGHTA and CDR2 FQGNSA. CDR3 bases: TGTGCCAGCAGCTTAACAAGGGAGTTAGGGGATACGCAGTATTTT. This codes for CASSLTRELGDTQYF.

In this sample, this clone turned up a few times. This chain connects TRBV12-5 to TRBJ1-2, with 9 bases fitting TRBD1. J gave up 4 bases and V 5 bases, and 5 bases lay outside the gene matches. Germline V lookup: CDR1 LGHNT, CDR2 FRNRAP. CDR3 length: 14 residues. The CDR3 is CASGTGQGTYGYTF. In nucleotides, the CDR3 is TGTGCTAGTGGTACAGGACAGGGGACCTATGGCTACACCTTC.

The chain recombines TRBV7-2 with TRBJ2-7; no clear D. This CDR3 spans 13 amino acids. Per the germline V gene, CDR1 is SGHTA and CDR2 is FQGNSA. Trimming removed 0 bases at V and 3 bases at J, with 6 bases between. CDR3 sequence reads: CASSLARDYEQYF. The DNA of the CDR3 is TGTGCCAGCAGCTTAGCGAGAGACTACGAGCAGTACTTC.

The chain combines TRBV2 with TRBJ2-3; TRBD1 might be the D (5 bases). V was clipped by 7 bases and J by 0 bases, with 8 bases between them. This CDR3 comprises 13 residues. Germline CDR1 reads SNHLY; CDR2 reads FYNNEI. This chain's CDR3 is CASKGYSTDTQYF. As DNA, the CDR3 is TGTGCCAGCAAGGGGTATAGCACAGATACGCAGTATTTT.

The genes are TRBV2 and TRBJ2-3, with D perhaps matching TRBD2 (6 bases). This CDR3 is 15 amino acids long. Per the germline V gene, CDR1 is SNHLY and CDR2 is FYNNEI. Deletions cut 1 base from V and 0 bases from J, with 8 bases between. CDR3: CASSEDGTSTDTQYF. For the CDR3, the DNA is TGTGCCAGCAGTGAAGACGGGACTAGCACAGATACGCAGTATTTT.

The chain employs TRBV7-2 and TRBJ1-4; D not certain. Germline V lookup: CDR1 SGHTA, CDR2 FQGNSA. With 7 bases removed from V and 3 bases from J, the gap between germline ends came to 18 bases. The CDR3 runs to 16 residues. CDR3: CASTTSTGGANEKLFF. In nucleotides, the CDR3 is TGTGCCAGCACCACCTCGACGGGAGGAGCTAATGAAAAACTGTTTTTT.

This chain links TRBV6-1 with TRBJ2-1, with D possibly TRBD2 on 7 matching bases. V dropped 1 base and J dropped 7 bases, with 17 bases sitting between them. The germline V gene has CDR1 MNHNS and CDR2 SASEGT. This CDR3 is 16 amino acids long. This chain's CDR3 is CASSEEGGAQRNEQFF. The CDR3 nucleotides read TGTGCCAGCAGTGAAGAGGGGGGGGCCCAAAGGAATGAGCAGTTCTTC.

This clone has just one count. This chain connects TRBV19 to TRBJ1-6; TRBD1 matches at 8 bases. The CDR3 covers 14 residues. CDR1 and CDR2 from the germline V gene are LNHDA and SQIVND (reference sequence). J lost 12 bases, V lost 7 bases, and 11 bases had no gene match. For the CDR3, the DNA is TGTGCCAGTATGGGGGGACAGGATAGTGGACCCCTCCACTTT. Residues: CASMGGQDSGPLHF.